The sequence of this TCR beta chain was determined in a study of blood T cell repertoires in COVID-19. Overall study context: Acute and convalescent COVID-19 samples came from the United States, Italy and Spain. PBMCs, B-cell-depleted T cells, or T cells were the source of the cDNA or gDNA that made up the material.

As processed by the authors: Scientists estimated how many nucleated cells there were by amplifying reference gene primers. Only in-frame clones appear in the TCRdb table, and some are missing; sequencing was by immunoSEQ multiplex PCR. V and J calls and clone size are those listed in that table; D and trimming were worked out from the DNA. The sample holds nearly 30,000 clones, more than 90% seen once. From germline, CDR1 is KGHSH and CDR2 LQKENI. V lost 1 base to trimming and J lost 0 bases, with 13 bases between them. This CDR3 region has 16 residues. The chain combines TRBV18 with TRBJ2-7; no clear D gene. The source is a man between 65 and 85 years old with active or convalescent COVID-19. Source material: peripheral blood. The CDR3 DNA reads TGTGCCAGCTCACCACTGGGCACCGAGTCCTCCTACGAGCAGTACTTC. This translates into CASSPLGTESSYEQYF.